Described below is a single T cell receptor beta chain sequence and its context. The study ran its PCR with 60 Vbeta and 13 Jbeta primers. Clones were read by immunoSEQ multiplex PCR, and TCRdb kept only the in-frame ones, dropping some. The sample has approximately 170,000 clones; approximately 84% are singletons. CDR3 length: 14 residues. CDR1 is ENHRY, CDR2 SYGVKD, per germline. V was clipped by 2 bases and J by 6 bases; unmatched bases: 7. The data originate from a study of cytomegalovirus exposure and HLA in healthy donors. The chain uses TRBV10-3 and TRBJ2-7, with 7 bases aligning to TRBD1. The receptor was isolated from a woman aged 45 to 65 in good health and CMV-seropositive. Sequencing used PBMCs. The CDR3 bases are TGTGCCATCAGTGAGGACAGGGCCTTGCGCGAGCAGTACTTC. This sequence encodes CAISEDRALREQYF.